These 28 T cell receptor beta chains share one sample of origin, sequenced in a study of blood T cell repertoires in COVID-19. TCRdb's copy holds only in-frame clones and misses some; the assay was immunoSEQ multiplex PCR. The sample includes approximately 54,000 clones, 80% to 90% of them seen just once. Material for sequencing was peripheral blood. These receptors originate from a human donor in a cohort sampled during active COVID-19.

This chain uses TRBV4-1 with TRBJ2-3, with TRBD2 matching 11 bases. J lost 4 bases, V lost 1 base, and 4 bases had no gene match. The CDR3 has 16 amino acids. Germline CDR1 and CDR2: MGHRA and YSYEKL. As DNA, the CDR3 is TGCGCCAGCAGCCAAGGACTAGCGGGAAGCGCAGATACGCAGTATTTT. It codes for CASSQGLAGSADTQYF.

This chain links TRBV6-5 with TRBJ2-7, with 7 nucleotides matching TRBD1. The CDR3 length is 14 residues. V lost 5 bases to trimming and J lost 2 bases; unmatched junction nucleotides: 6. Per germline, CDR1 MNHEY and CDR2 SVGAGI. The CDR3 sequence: CASSTTGATYEQYF. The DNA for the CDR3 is TGTGCCAGCAGTACTACAGGGGCCACCTACGAGCAGTACTTC.

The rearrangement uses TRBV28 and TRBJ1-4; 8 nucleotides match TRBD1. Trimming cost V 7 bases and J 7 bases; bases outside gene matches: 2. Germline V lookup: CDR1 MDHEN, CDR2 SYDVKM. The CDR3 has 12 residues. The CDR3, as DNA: TGTGCCAGCATTGACAGGGGTGAAAAACTGTTTTTT. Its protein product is CASIDRGEKLFF.

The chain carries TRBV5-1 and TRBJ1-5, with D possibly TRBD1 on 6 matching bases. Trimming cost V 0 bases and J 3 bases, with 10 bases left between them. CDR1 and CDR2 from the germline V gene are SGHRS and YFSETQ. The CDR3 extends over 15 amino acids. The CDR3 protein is CASSLGTALNQPQHF. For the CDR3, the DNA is TGCGCCAGCAGCTTGGGGACAGCTCTCAATCAGCCCCAGCATTTT. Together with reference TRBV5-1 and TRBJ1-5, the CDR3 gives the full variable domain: KAGVTQTPRYLIKTRGQQVTLSCSPISGHRSVSWYQQTPGQGLQFLFEYFSETQRNKGNFPGRFSGRQFSNSRSEMNVSTLELGDSALYLCASSLGTALNQPQHFGDGTRLSIL.

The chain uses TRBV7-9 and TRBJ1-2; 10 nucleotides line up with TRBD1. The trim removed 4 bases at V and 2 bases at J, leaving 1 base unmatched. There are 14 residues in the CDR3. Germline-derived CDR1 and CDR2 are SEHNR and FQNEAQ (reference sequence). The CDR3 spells CASSSTGGNYGYTF. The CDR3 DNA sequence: TGTGCCAGCAGCTCGACAGGGGGCAACTATGGCTACACCTTC.

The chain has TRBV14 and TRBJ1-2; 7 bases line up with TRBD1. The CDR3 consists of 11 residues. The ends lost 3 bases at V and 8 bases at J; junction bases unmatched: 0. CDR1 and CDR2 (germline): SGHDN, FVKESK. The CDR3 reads CASSQGQGYTF. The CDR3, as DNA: TGTGCCAGCAGCCAGGGACAGGGCTACACCTTC. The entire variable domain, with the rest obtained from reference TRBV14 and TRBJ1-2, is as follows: EAGVTQFPSHSVIEKGQTVTLRCDPISGHDNLYWYRRVMGKEIKFLLHFVKESKQDESGMPNNRFLAERTGGTYSTLKVQPAELEDSGVYFCASSQGQGYTFGSGTRLTVV.

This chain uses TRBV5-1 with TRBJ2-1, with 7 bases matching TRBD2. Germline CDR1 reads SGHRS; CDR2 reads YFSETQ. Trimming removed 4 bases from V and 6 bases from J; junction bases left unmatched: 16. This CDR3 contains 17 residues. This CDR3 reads CASSLRLPSGPGNEQFF. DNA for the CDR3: TGCGCCAGCAGCCTACGCCTCCCTAGCGGTCCGGGCAATGAGCAGTTCTTC.

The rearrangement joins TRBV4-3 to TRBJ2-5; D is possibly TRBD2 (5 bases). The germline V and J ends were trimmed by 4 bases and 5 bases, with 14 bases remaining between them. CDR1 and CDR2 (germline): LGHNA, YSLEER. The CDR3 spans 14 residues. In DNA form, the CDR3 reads TGCGCCAGCAGCCTGGACTGGTCCGGGGAGACCCAGTACTTC. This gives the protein CASSLDWSGETQYF.

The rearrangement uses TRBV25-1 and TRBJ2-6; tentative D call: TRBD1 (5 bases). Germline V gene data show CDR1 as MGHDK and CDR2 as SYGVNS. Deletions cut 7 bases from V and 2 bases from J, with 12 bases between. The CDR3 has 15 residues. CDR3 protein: CASTPPGTGANVLTF. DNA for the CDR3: TGTGCCAGCACCCCTCCAGGGACTGGGGCCAACGTCCTGACTTTC.

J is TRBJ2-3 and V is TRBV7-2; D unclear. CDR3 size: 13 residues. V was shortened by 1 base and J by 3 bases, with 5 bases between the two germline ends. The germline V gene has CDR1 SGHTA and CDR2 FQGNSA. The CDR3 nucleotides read TGTGCCAGCAGCTTAGAATCTACAGATACGCAGTATTTT. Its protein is CASSLESTDTQYF.

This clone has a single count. CDR3 sequence (DNA): TGTGCCAGTAGTATTAGTTCAAGTAGCAATCAGCCCCAGCATTTT. Residues: CASSISSSSNQPQHF. The chain is built from TRBV19 and TRBJ1-5; no clear D gene. Trimming removed 3 bases at V and 0 bases at J, with 9 bases between. This CDR3 has 15 residues. Looked up from germline, CDR1 is LNHDA and CDR2 is SQIVND (reference sequence).

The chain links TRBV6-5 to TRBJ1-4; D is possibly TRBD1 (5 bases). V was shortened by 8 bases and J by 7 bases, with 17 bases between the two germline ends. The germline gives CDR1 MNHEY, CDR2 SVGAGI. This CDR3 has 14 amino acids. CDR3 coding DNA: TGTGCCAGCTCCCAACGGGGGGGAGGTGAAAAACTGTTTTTT. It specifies CASSQRGGGEKLFF.

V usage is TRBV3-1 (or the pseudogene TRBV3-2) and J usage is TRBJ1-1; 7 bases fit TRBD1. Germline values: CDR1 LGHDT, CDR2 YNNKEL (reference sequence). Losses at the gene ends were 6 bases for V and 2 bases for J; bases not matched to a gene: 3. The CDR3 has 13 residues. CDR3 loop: CASRRTGNTEAFF. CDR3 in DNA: TGTGCCAGCAGACGGACAGGTAACACTGAAGCTTTCTTT.

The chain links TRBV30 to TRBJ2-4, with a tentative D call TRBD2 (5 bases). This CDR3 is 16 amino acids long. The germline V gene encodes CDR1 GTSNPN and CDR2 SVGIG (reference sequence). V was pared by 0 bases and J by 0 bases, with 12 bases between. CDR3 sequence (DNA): TGTGCCTGGAGTGTACGGAGCGGACTAGCCAAAAACATTCAGTACTTC. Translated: CAWSVRSGLAKNIQYF.

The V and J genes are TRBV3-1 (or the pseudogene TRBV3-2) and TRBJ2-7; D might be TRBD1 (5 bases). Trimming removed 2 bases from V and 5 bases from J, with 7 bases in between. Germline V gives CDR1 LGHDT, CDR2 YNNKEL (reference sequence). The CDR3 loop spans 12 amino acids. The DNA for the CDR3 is TGTGCCAGCAGCCAACGCAGGGACGAGCAGTACTTC. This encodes CASSQRRDEQYF.

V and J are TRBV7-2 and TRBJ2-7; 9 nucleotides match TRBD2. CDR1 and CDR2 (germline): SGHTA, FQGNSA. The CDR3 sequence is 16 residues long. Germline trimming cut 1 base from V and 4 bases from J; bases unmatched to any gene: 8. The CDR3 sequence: CASSLGGAGGPYEQYF. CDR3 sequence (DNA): TGTGCCAGCAGCTTAGGAGGGGCGGGAGGGCCGTACGAGCAGTACTTC.

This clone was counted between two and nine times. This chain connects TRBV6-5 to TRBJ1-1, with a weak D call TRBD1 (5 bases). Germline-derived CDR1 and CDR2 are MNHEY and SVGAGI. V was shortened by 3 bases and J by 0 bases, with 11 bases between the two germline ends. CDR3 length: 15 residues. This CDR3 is CASSYGGAVNTEAFF. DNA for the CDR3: TGTGCCAGCAGTTATGGCGGGGCAGTGAACACTGAAGCTTTCTTT.

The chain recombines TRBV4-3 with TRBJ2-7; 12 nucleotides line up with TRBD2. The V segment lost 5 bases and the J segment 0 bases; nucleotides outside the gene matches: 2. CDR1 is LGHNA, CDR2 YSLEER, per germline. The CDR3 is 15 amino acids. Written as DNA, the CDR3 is TGCGCCAGCAGCGGACTAGCGGGAAACTCCTACGAGCAGTACTTC. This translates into CASSGLAGNSYEQYF.

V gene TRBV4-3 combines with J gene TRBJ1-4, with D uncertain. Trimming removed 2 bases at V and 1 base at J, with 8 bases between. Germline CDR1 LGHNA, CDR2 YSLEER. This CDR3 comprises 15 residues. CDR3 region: CASSQRGVTNEKLFF. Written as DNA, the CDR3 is TGCGCCAGCAGCCAACGAGGTGTAACTAATGAAAAACTGTTTTTT.

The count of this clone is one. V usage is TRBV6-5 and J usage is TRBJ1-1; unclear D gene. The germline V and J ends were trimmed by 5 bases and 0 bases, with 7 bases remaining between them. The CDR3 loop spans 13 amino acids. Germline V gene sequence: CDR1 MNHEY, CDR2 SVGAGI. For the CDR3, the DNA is TGTGCCAGCAGTCGCGGTGTGAACACTGAAGCTTTCTTT. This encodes CASSRGVNTEAFF.

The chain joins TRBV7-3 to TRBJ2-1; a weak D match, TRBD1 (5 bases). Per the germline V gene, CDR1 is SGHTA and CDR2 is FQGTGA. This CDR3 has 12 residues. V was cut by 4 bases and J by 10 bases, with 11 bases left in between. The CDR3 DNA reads TGTGCCAGCAGCTCCGGAAGGGGCGAGCAGTTCTTC. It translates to CASSSGRGEQFF.

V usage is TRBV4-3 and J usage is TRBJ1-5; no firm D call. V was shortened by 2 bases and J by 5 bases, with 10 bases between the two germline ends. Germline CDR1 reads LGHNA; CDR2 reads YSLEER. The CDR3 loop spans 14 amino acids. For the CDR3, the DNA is TGCGCCAGCAGCCAATGGACTGGAGATCAGCCCCAGCATTTT. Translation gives CASSQWTGDQPQHF.

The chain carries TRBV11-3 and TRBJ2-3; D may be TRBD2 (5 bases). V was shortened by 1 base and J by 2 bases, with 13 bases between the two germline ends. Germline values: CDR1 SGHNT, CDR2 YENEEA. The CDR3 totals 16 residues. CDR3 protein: CASSLGAERSTDTQYF. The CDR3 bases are TGTGCCAGCAGCTTAGGAGCGGAGCGGTCCACAGATACGCAGTATTTT.

The CDR3 protein is CASSVVPSVDTQYF. Written as DNA, the CDR3 is TGTGCCAGCAGCGTAGTGCCTAGCGTAGATACGCAGTATTTT. This chain uses TRBV9 with TRBJ2-3, with TRBD2 as a possible D gene (6 bases). The V end was cut by 0 bases, the J end by 5 bases, with 10 bases between. The CDR3 totals 14 residues. Germline V gene data show CDR1 as SGDLS and CDR2 as YYNGEE. Using reference TRBV9 and TRBJ2-3 for the parts outside the CDR3, the full variable domain is DSGVTQTPKHLITATGQRVTLRCSPRSGDLSVYWYQQSLDQGLQFLIQYYNGEERAKGNILERFSAQQFPDLHSELNLSSLELGDSALYFCASSVVPSVDTQYFGPGTRLTVL.

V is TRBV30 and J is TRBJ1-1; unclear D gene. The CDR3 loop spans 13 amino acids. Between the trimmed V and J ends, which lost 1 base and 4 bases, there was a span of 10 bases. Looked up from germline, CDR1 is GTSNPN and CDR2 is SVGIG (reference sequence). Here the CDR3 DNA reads TGTGCCTGGAGTGGCACGAGTGGCACTGAAGCTTTCTTT. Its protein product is CAWSGTSGTEAFF.

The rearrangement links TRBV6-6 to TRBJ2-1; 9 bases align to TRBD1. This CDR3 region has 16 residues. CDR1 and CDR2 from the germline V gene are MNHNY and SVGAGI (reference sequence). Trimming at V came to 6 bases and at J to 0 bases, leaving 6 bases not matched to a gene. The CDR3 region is CASRDSDRGSYNEQFF. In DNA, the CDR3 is TGTGCCAGCAGGGACTCGGACAGGGGCTCCTACAATGAGCAGTTCTTC.

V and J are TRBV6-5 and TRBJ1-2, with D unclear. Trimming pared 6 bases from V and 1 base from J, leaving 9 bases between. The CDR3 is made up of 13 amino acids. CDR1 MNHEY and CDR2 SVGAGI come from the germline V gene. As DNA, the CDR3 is TGTGCCAGCAGACAGTTAAATAACTATGGCTACACCTTC. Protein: CASRQLNNYGYTF.

The CDR3 DNA follows: TGTGCCAGCAGCGGGACAGGGGCCACCGGGGAGCTGTTTTTT. Translating it yields CASSGTGATGELFF. The chain links TRBV5-4 to TRBJ2-2; 10 bases line up with TRBD1. The CDR3 loop spans 14 amino acids. V shed 4 bases and J 4 bases; nucleotides not matched to a gene: 1. The germline V gene encodes CDR1 SGHNT and CDR2 YYREEE (reference sequence).